Each of the 16 T cell receptor beta chains below was sequenced from the same sample in a study of Graves' ophthalmopathy and Graves' hyperthyroidism. The sequenced template was RNA, covering the TCR beta CDR3 region. The library came from an HTBI-primed first-round RT-PCR and a second-round multiplex PCR. In TCRdb, the multiplex PCR reads were re-called with MiXCR into one record per CDR3 protein. The repertoire includes some 400,000 distinct CDR3 sequences, around 17% of them detected once, and 1.5% to 2% sits in the top ten. The sample taken for sequencing was peripheral blood. The receptors derive from a woman under 30 with Graves' ophthalmopathy.

This chain links TRBV6-2 or TRBV6-3 with TRBJ1-3; 7 nucleotides match TRBD1. With 5 bases clipped from V and 8 bases from J, the junction kept 15 bases outside the gene matches. Per the germline V gene, CDR1 is MNHEY and CDR2 is SVGEGT. This CDR3 spans 16 amino acids. In DNA form, the CDR3 reads TGTGCCAGCAGTGGCCCCAAGGACACAGGGGCGCACACCATATATTTT. This gives the protein CASSGPKDTGAHTIYF.

This clonotype was counted at least ten times. The gene calls are TRBV12-3 or TRBV12-4 and TRBJ2-7, with D possibly being TRBD1 (6 bases). The CDR3 sequence is 18 residues long. Between the trimmed V and J ends, which lost 3 bases and 3 bases, there was a span of 24 bases. This CDR3 is CASSLGSPGQLTRYEQYF. The CDR3 bases are TGTGCCAGCAGTTTGGGCTCCCCGGGACAACTAACCCGCTACGAGCAGTACTTC.

This clonotype was seen at least ten times. The rearrangement joins TRBV7-3 to TRBJ1-1; D gene uncertain. V was shortened by 5 bases and J by 2 bases, with 12 bases between the two germline ends. Germline V gene data show CDR1 as SGHTA and CDR2 as FQGTGA. The CDR3 runs 14 residues. CDR3 sequence reads: CASSPGGPNTEAFF. The CDR3 region has the DNA TGTGCCAGCAGCCCAGGCGGTCCTAACACTGAAGCTTTCTTT.

This clonotype has just one count. This may stem from a read error, because a much larger clone lies one nucleotide away. The rearrangement links TRBV7-9 to TRBJ1-2, with 12 bases fitting TRBD1. This CDR3 region has 14 residues. Germline V gene lookup returns CDR1 SEHNR and CDR2 FQNEAQ (reference sequence). CDR3 sequence reads: CVSSLVGQGAGYTF. The CDR3, as DNA: TGTGTCAGCAGCTTAGTGGGACAGGGGGCTGGCTACACCTTC.

V and J are TRBV6-1 and TRBJ2-5; 7 bases map to TRBD1. The CDR3 length is 14 residues. The V gene end was trimmed by 10 bases and the J gene end by 5 bases; junction bases not matched to a gene: 13. Germline V CDR1 and CDR2: MNHNS, SASEGT. The CDR3 nucleotides read TGTGCCATCAGACAACAGGGGCAGGGGGAGACCCAGTACTTC. This sequence encodes CAIRQQGQGETQYF.

Ten or more counts support this clonotype. The chain recombines TRBV19 with TRBJ2-7; D gene unclear. This CDR3 is built from 13 residues. Germline V gene sequence: CDR1 LNHDA, CDR2 SQIVND (reference sequence). Between the trimmed V and J ends, which lost 11 bases and 7 bases, there was a span of 21 bases. The CDR3 DNA follows: TGTGCCTCTACTCACGGACCACCCCAGGAGCAGTACTTC. This sequence encodes CASTHGPPQEQYF.

This clonotype came up many times. V gene TRBV20-1 combines with J gene TRBJ2-5, with TRBD1 matching over 7 bases. The CDR3 length is 13 residues. Per germline, CDR1 DFQATT and CDR2 SNEGSKA (reference sequence). V shed 4 bases and J 1 base; nucleotides not matched to a gene: 3. The CDR3 here is CSAIHRGQETQYF. CDR3 DNA sequence: TGCAGTGCTATTCACAGGGGCCAAGAGACCCAGTACTTC.

This clonotype has ten or more counts. This rearrangement joins TRBV29-1 to TRBJ1-1, with D unresolved. This CDR3 has 10 amino acids. Trimming stripped 3 bases from V and 8 bases from J, with 7 bases between. Germline V gene sequence: CDR1 SQVTM, CDR2 ANQGSEA. The CDR3 coding sequence is TGCAGCGTTGAGACACCCGAAGCTTTCTTT. As protein: CSVETPEAFF.

This clonotype was picked up many times. The CDR3 is CASSGLAGGTPVGELFF. CDR3 nucleotides: TGTGCCAGCAGCGGACTAGCGGGGGGTACGCCGGTCGGGGAGCTGTTTTTT. This chain connects TRBV27 to TRBJ2-2, with TRBD2 identical over 14 bases. V gave up 6 bases and J gave up 7 bases; unmatched junction bases: 10. The CDR3 length is 17 residues. Germline values: CDR1 MNHEY, CDR2 SMNVEV (reference sequence).

The table lists this clonotype with many counts. V and J are TRBV6-1 and TRBJ1-1; 9 positions match TRBD1. Germline trimming cut 2 bases from V and 3 bases from J; bases unmatched to any gene: 4. Germline V gene sequence: CDR1 MNHNS, CDR2 SASEGT. The CDR3 is made up of 15 amino acids. CDR3 sequence (DNA): TGTGCCAGCAGTGAATCGACAGGGGGGCACACTGAAGCTTTCTTT. This codes for CASSESTGGHTEAFF.

This clonotype has only a few counts. The V and J genes are TRBV24-1 and TRBJ2-5; D perhaps matches TRBD2 (6 bases). The germline V and J ends were trimmed by 6 bases and 5 bases, with 15 bases remaining between them. The CDR3 runs 14 residues. The germline V gene has CDR1 KGHDR and CDR2 SFDVKD. CDR3 sequence reads: CATSWRVGRETQYF. Written as DNA, the CDR3 is TGTGCCACCAGTTGGAGGGTGGGGAGGGAGACCCAGTACTTC.

This clonotype has ten or more counts. The chain uses TRBV12-3 or TRBV12-4 and TRBJ2-7; the match to TRBD2 covers 9 bases. V shed 5 bases and J 5 bases; nucleotides not matched to a gene: 7. There are 14 residues in the CDR3. The CDR3 DNA sequence: TGTGCCAGCAGTGCCAGCGGGGGGACTAACGAGCAGTACTTC. Translated: CASSASGGTNEQYF.

In this sample, this clonotype turned up many times. CDR3 sequence reads: CASSPNRESYGYTF. For the CDR3, the DNA is TGTGCCAGCTCACCCAACAGGGAGTCCTATGGCTACACCTTC. This chain links TRBV18 with TRBJ1-2, with a weak D call TRBD1 (6 bases). Deletions cut 3 bases from V and 4 bases from J, with 12 bases between. This CDR3 comprises 14 residues. CDR1 and CDR2 (germline): KGHSH, LQKENI.

The CDR3 DNA reads as TGTGCCAGCCTAGCGGGACAGGGCTCCTCACAGCCCCAGCATTTT. Translated: CASLAGQGSSQPQHF. This chain links TRBV6-1 with TRBJ1-5, with 9 bases aligning to TRBD1. Looked up from germline, CDR1 is MNHNS and CDR2 is SASEGT. CDR3 length: 15 amino acids. Trimming took 8 bases from V and 7 from J; bases not matched to a gene: 12.

This clonotype was counted many times. The chain combines TRBV28 with TRBJ1-5; D call uncertain. CDR1 is MDHEN, CDR2 SYDVKM, per germline. The CDR3 length is 16 residues. V dropped 1 base and J dropped 0 bases, with 10 bases sitting between them. CDR3 in DNA: TGTGCCAGCAGTTTATTTAGCCCCTTTAGCAATCAGCCCCAGCATTTT. It encodes CASSLFSPFSNQPQHF.

This chain's CDR3 is CASSQETTGRSPLHF. The CDR3 region has the DNA TGTGCCAGCAGCCAAGAAACGACGGGCCGCTCACCCCTCCACTTT. The rearrangement uses TRBV4-2 and TRBJ1-6; D gene unclear. The CDR3 runs to 15 residues. The V gene lost 0 bases and the J gene lost 10 bases, with 13 bases spanning the gap. Looked up from germline, CDR1 is LGHNA and CDR2 is YNFKEQ.